Each of the 15 T cell receptor beta chains below was sequenced from the same sample in a study of shared clonotypes between healthy human individuals. Only in-frame clones appear in the TCRdb table, and some are missing; sequencing was by immunoSEQ multiplex PCR. There are about 2.4 million clones in the sample; roughly 92% occur only once, and roughly 0.13% lies in the top ten. What was sequenced was naive CD4+ T cells sorted from blood. Sample subset: CD45RA+ positively selected. The receptors originated from a man younger than 35 in good health.

The chain has TRBV6-5 and TRBJ2-3; 7 bases align to TRBD1. Germline trimming cut 7 bases from V and 1 base from J; bases unmatched to any gene: 8. Per the germline V gene, CDR1 is MNHEY and CDR2 is SVGAGI. The CDR3 length is 15 residues. The CDR3: CASNRGGQRTDTQYF. The DNA of the CDR3 is TGTGCCAGCAACCGAGGGGGACAGCGCACAGATACGCAGTATTTT.

The chain combines TRBV6-5 with TRBJ1-1; D remains unclear. V lost 7 bases to trimming and J lost 0 bases, with 15 bases between them. In germline, CDR1 is MNHEY, CDR2 SVGAGI. There are 15 residues in the CDR3. CDR3: CASNTLSVMNTEAFF. Written as DNA, the CDR3 is TGTGCCAGCAATACTTTATCGGTTATGAACACTGAAGCTTTCTTT.

This rearrangement joins TRBV5-1 to TRBJ2-6; D might be TRBD1 (7 bases). The CDR3 is made up of 18 amino acids. Per germline, CDR1 SGHRS and CDR2 YFSETQ. Trimming stripped 2 bases from V and 2 bases from J, with 17 bases between. The CDR3 nucleotides are TGCGCCAGCAGCTTCGGGGCAGGGGGGACCACTGGGGCCAACGTCCTGACTTTC. Protein sequence: CASSFGAGGTTGANVLTF.

The chain has TRBV15 and TRBJ2-7, with D possibly being TRBD2 (5 bases). This CDR3 has 16 amino acids. CDR1 is LNHNV and CDR2 is YYDKDF in the germline V gene (reference sequence). Trimming left V 5 bases short and J 0 bases short, with 17 bases between. CDR3 DNA: TGTGCCACCAGCCCTACCTCGGACTTTAGCTCCTACGAGCAGTACTTC. It translates to CATSPTSDFSSYEQYF.

CDR3 region: CASSPGSGSLVDEKLFF. The CDR3 DNA reads as TGTGCCAGCAGCCCGGGGTCGGGGTCTTTGGTGGATGAAAAACTGTTTTTT. The chain recombines TRBV9 with TRBJ1-4; D remains unclear. The V end lost 4 bases, the J end lost 6 bases, and 22 bases lay between the germline ends. The CDR3 spans 17 residues. Germline loops: CDR1 SGDLS, CDR2 YYNGEE.

The chain carries TRBV11-2 and TRBJ2-5; D might be TRBD2 (7 bases). Trimming shortened V by 5 bases and J by 5 bases, and 15 bases separated the two germline ends. Germline V gene lookup returns CDR1 SGHAT and CDR2 FQNNGV. There are 14 residues in the CDR3. This chain's CDR3 is CASSIQQGGETQYF. The CDR3 bases are TGTGCCAGCAGCATACAACAGGGAGGGGAGACCCAGTACTTC.

This chain connects TRBV6-5 to TRBJ1-6; D unresolved. CDR1 and CDR2 (germline): MNHEY, SVGAGI. This CDR3 has 14 residues. Trimming stripped 10 bases from V and 9 bases from J, with 19 bases between. CDR3 protein: CATFAGVGPSPLHF. In DNA form, the CDR3 reads TGTGCCACCTTCGCTGGGGTCGGTCCTTCACCCCTCCACTTT.

In its sample, this clone was seen once. At the DNA level, this CDR3 is encoded by other sequences in the same sample as well. The chain joins TRBV9 to TRBJ2-2, with no clear D. CDR1 is SGDLS, CDR2 YYNGEE, per germline. Trimming removed 0 bases at V and 0 bases at J, with 3 bases between. The CDR3 has 14 residues. CDR3 in amino acids: CASSVVSNTGELFF. The CDR3 nucleotides read TGTGCCAGCAGCGTAGTATCGAACACCGGGGAGCTGTTTTTT.

The gene calls are TRBV30 and TRBJ2-7; D is perhaps TRBD2 (5 bases). The ends were cut back, 4 bases at V and 4 bases at J, with 11 bases in the middle. CDR3 length: 12 amino acids. Looked up from germline, CDR1 is GTSNPN and CDR2 is SVGIG (reference sequence). The CDR3 bases are TGTGCCTGGAACGGGAACGGATACGAGCAGTACTTC. Its translation: CAWNGNGYEQYF.

V is TRBV2 and J is TRBJ1-4; D is possibly TRBD1 (6 bases). The CDR3 has 18 residues. V was cut by 0 bases and J by 0 bases, with 14 bases left in between. Germline V gene lookup returns CDR1 SNHLY and CDR2 FYNNEI. As DNA, the CDR3 is TGTGCCAGCAGTGAAGCCCCGGACAGCCTTTCAACTAATGAAAAACTGTTTTTT. Its protein product is CASSEAPDSLSTNEKLFF.

This chain uses TRBV6-5 with TRBJ2-2; D is uncertain. The CDR3 is 14 amino acids. The germline V gene has CDR1 MNHEY and CDR2 SVGAGI. V lost 6 bases, J lost 0 bases, and 8 bases lay in between. The CDR3 nucleotides are TGTGCCAGCAGCCGGGCCACGAACACCGGGGAGCTGTTTTTT. Translating it yields CASSRATNTGELFF.

The chain carries TRBV29-1 and TRBJ1-3; D perhaps matches TRBD1 (5 bases). Trimming stripped 3 bases from V and 4 bases from J, with 10 bases between. Germline V lookup: CDR1 SQVTM, CDR2 ANQGSEA. CDR3 length equals 13 residues. The CDR3 coding sequence is TGCAGCGTTGACGGGCAGGGAGGAAACACCATATATTTT. Amino acid sequence: CSVDGQGGNTIYF. Combining the CDR3 with reference TRBV29-1 and TRBJ1-3 gives the whole variable domain SAVISQKPSRDICQRGTSLTIQCQVDSQVTMMFWYRQQPGQSLTLIATANQGSEATYESGFVIDKFPISRPNLTFSTLTVSNMSPEDSSIYLCSVDGQGGNTIYFGEGSWLTVV.

The CDR3 nucleotides read TGTGCCAGCTCGTTCGGACAGGGTGCCCTCAATGAGCAGTTCTTC. Translating gives CASSFGQGALNEQFF. The chain recombines TRBV18 with TRBJ2-1; the match to TRBD1 covers 8 bases. V dropped 6 bases and J dropped 6; count of bases not matched to a gene: 10. Germline values: CDR1 KGHSH, CDR2 LQKENI. This CDR3 is 15 amino acids long.

As regards this clone: Other DNA sequences in this sample translate to the same CDR3. This chain links TRBV7-3 with TRBJ1-1, with no clear D. There are 13 residues in the CDR3. V lost 3 bases and J 1 base, leaving 6 bases between the germline ends. Germline V gene data show CDR1 as SGHTA and CDR2 as FQGTGA. In nucleotides, the CDR3 is TGTGCCAGCAGCTTGGGCGCGAACACTGAAGCTTTCTTT. It yields the protein CASSLGANTEAFF.

On this clone: This same CDR3 is encoded by further DNA sequences in the sample. The chain links TRBV7-9 to TRBJ1-1; D remains unclear. Deletions cut 1 base from V and 1 base from J, with 4 bases between. Germline V gene sequence: CDR1 SEHNR, CDR2 FQNEAQ (reference sequence). CDR3 length: 13 residues. The chain's CDR3 is CASSLEPNTEAFF. In nucleotides, the CDR3 is TGTGCCAGCAGCTTAGAGCCGAACACTGAAGCTTTCTTT.